Listed here are 8 T cell receptor beta chains from one sample, sequenced in a study of blood T cell repertoires in COVID-19. Only in-frame clones appear in the TCRdb table, and some are missing; sequencing was by immunoSEQ multiplex PCR. This table holds about 220,000 clones, around 80% found once. Input material: peripheral blood. These TCRs come from a man aged 25-45 years with active or convalescent COVID-19.

The V gene is TRBV24-1, the J gene TRBJ2-5; 8 bases map to TRBD1. This CDR3 contains 17 residues. The trim removed 5 bases at V and 5 bases at J, leaving 15 bases unmatched. Germline V gene lookup returns CDR1 KGHDR and CDR2 SFDVKD. The CDR3 sequence is CATSATIGQGAWETQYF. The DNA of the CDR3 is TGTGCCACCAGTGCCACGATAGGACAGGGTGCTTGGGAGACCCAGTACTTC.

The chain recombines TRBV5-4 with TRBJ2-7; D is perhaps TRBD2 (6 bases). Germline loops: CDR1 SGHNT, CDR2 YYREEE (reference sequence). Deletions cut 4 bases from V and 2 bases from J, with 19 bases between. The CDR3 length is 16 residues. This CDR3 is CASSNGGTLKTYEQYF. The CDR3 nucleotides read TGTGCCAGCAGCAATGGCGGGACCCTAAAAACCTACGAGCAGTACTTC.

The rearrangement links TRBV11-2 to TRBJ2-3; TRBD1 is a possible D gene (5 bases). The germline gives CDR1 SGHAT, CDR2 FQNNGV. V lost 5 bases and J 2 bases, leaving 8 bases between the germline ends. This CDR3 region has 13 residues. The CDR3 bases are TGTGCCAGCAGCGAACAGGCCACAGATACGCAGTATTTT. Translated: CASSEQATDTQYF.

This clone has a count of ten or more. CDR3 DNA: TGTGCCAGCAGCTTGTCCGAGCTATATGGCTACACCTTC. Its protein is CASSLSELYGYTF. The V call is TRBV7-9, the J call TRBJ1-2; D gene ambiguous. The CDR3 sequence is 13 residues long. Looked up from germline, CDR1 is SEHNR and CDR2 is FQNEAQ (reference sequence). V was cut by 3 bases and J by 5 bases, with 10 bases left in between.

This chain joins TRBV7-3 and TRBJ2-1, with 12 bases identical to TRBD2. There are 17 residues in the CDR3. The V gene end was trimmed by 5 bases and the J gene end by 3 bases; junction bases not matched to a gene: 8. Germline CDR1 reads SGHTA; CDR2 reads FQGTGA. Here the CDR3 reads CASSHLAGGPIYNEQFF. DNA for the CDR3: TGTGCCAGCAGCCATCTAGCGGGAGGGCCGATCTACAATGAGCAGTTCTTC.

J is TRBJ1-2 and V is TRBV12-3 or TRBV12-4, with a weak D call TRBD1 (5 bases). V gave up 6 bases and J gave up 8 bases, with 16 bases separating them. The CDR3 is 13 residues long. In nucleotides, the CDR3 is TGTGCCAGCAGCTTAACAGGTTCCGGCGGCTACACCTTC. Its protein product is CASSLTGSGGYTF.

The chain joins TRBV5-1 to TRBJ2-7; 10 bases agree with TRBD2. The CDR3 runs 14 residues. V lost 4 bases, J lost 6 bases, and 7 bases stayed unmatched. Germline V gives CDR1 SGHRS, CDR2 YFSETQ. The CDR3 bases are TGCGCCAGCAGCACAGCGGGAGGGCCCAGCGAGCAGTACTTC. Translating gives CASSTAGGPSEQYF.

The CDR3 sequence is CASSYLTGYQPQHF. Written as DNA, the CDR3 is TGTGCCAGCAGTTATCTTACAGGGTACCAGCCCCAGCATTTT. The rearrangement joins TRBV6-2 or TRBV6-3 to TRBJ1-5, with D possibly TRBD1 on 6 matching bases. The CDR3 sequence is 14 residues long. Looked up from germline, CDR1 is MNHEY and CDR2 is SVGEGT. V was clipped by 3 bases and J by 7 bases, with 13 bases between them.